These 2 T cell receptor beta chains came from one sample sequenced in a study of control samples from healthy donors and cancer patients. Profiling relied on immunoSEQ multiplex PCR, and the TCRdb table lists in-frame clones only, not all of them. The sample records fewer than 120,000 clones, around nine tenths being singletons. The sample was PBMCs. The source is a woman aged 60-75 years with lung cancer.

The chain employs TRBV2 and TRBJ1-5; no clear D gene. Per germline, CDR1 SNHLY and CDR2 FYNNEI. This CDR3 contains 14 residues. The V gene lost 4 bases and the J gene lost 7 bases, with 14 bases spanning the gap. The CDR3 DNA follows: TGTGCCAGCAGTGGGGTGGTAAGCGGGCAGCCCCAGCATTTT. This sequence encodes CASSGVVSGQPQHF. Full variable domain (rest looked up from reference TRBV2 and TRBJ1-5): EPEVTQTPSHQVTQMGQEVILRCVPISNHLYFYWYRQILGQKVEFLVSFYNNEISEKSEIFDDQFSVERPDGSNFTLKIRSTKLEDSAMYFCASSGVVSGQPQHFGDGTRLSIL.

This sequence joins TRBV5-1 and TRBJ1-1, with 9 bases aligning to TRBD1. This CDR3 has 17 amino acids. Germline V gene sequence: CDR1 SGHRS, CDR2 YFSETQ. Losses at the gene ends were 4 bases for V and 4 bases for J; bases not matched to a gene: 14. CDR3 coding DNA: TGCGCCAGCAGCGAGCGGGACAGGGCGGTTCGCGGCACTGAAGCTTTCTTT. It encodes CASSERDRAVRGTEAFF.